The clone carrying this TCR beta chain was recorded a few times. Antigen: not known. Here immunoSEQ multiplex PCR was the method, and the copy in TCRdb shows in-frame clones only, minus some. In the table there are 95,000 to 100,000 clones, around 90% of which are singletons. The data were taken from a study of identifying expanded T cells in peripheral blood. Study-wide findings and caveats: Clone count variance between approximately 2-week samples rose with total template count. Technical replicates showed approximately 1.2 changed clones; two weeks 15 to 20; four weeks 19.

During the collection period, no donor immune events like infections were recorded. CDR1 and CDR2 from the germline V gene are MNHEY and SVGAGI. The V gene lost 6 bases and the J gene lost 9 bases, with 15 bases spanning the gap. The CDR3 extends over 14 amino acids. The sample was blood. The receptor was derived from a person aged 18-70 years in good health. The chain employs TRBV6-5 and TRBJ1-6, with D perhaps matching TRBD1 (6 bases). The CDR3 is CASREQGAGSPLHF. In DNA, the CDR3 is TGTGCCAGCAGAGAACAGGGCGCCGGTTCACCCCTCCACTTT.